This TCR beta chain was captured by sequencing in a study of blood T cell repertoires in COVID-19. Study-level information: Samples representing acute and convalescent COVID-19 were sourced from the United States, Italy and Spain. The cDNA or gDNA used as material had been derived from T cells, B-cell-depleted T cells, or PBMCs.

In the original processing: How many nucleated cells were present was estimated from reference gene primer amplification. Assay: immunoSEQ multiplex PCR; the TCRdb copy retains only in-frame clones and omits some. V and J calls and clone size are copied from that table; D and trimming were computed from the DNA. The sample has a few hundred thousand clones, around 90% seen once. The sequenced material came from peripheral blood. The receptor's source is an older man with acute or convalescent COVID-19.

CDR3 DNA: TGTGCCAGCAGCTCGCGACAGGGGTCGGGAACTGAAGCTTTCTTT. Protein sequence: CASSSRQGSGTEAFF. The genes are TRBV7-2 and TRBJ1-1; TRBD1 agrees at 8 bases. Germline V gene lookup returns CDR1 SGHTA and CDR2 FQGNSA. The CDR3 totals 15 residues. The V gene end was trimmed by 4 bases and the J gene end by 5 bases; junction bases not matched to a gene: 9.